Presented here are 31 T cell receptor beta chains from one specimen sequenced in a study of monozygotic twins with inflammatory bowel disease. TCRdb re-called the 5' RACE reads, yielding one record per CDR3 amino acid sequence without DNA. The data show some 400,000 distinct CDR3 sequences, and the top ten clones hold 2% to 2.5%. Sequencing was performed on blood. These receptors all come from a human donor with ulcerative colitis or Crohn's disease, or a healthy co-twin of an affected twin (not recorded which).

The chain recombines TRBV29-1 with TRBJ2-1; TCRdb outputs TRBD2, but without DNA this stays unchecked. The length of the CDR3 is 15 residues. Germline V CDR1 and CDR2: SQVTM, ANQGSEA. The CDR3 sequence: CSGDWGGGAGNEQFF.

The chain carries TRBV23-1 and TRBJ2-2; TCRdb lists TRBD2, though no DNA is available to test this call. TRBV23-1 is an ORF, with its function uncertain. This CDR3 region has 13 residues. The CDR3: CTGRATYTGELFF.

The V call is TRBV12-3 or TRBV12-4, the J call TRBJ2-2; the D gene TCRdb calls, TRBD2, cannot be checked with no DNA. This CDR3 comprises 19 residues. CDR3 protein: CASGSTSGRLRGNTGELFF.

This sequence joins TRBV6-5 and TRBJ1-4; absent DNA, TCRdb's TRBD1 call cannot be checked. Germline V gives CDR1 MNHEY, CDR2 SVGAGI. The CDR3 spans 18 residues. CDR3 residues: CASSYGTENPLFNEKLFF.

This chain links TRBV27 with TRBJ2-3; TCRdb lists TRBD2, though no DNA is available to test this call. Germline V lookup: CDR1 MNHEY, CDR2 SMNVEV (reference sequence). The CDR3 is 14 residues long. CDR3: CASSENRDSDTQYF.

The rearrangement uses TRBV20-1 and TRBJ1-1; the D call of TRBD1 rests on TCRdb alone, since no DNA is present to check it. The CDR3 has 13 residues. The germline V gene has CDR1 DFQATT and CDR2 SNEGSKA (reference sequence). CDR3 sequence reads: CSASRVGGTEAFF.

V and J are TRBV3-1 and TRBJ2-7; with no DNA, the TCRdb D assignment of TRBD1 cannot be verified. The V gene's germline CDR1 is LGHDT and CDR2 YNNKEL (reference sequence). This CDR3 is 11 amino acids long. CDR3: CASSQGTEQYF.

J is TRBJ2-2 and V is TRBV11-2. Per germline, CDR1 SGHAT and CDR2 FQNNGV. The CDR3 is 16 residues long. CDR3 sequence: CASSLVGRQNTGELFF.

The chain couples TRBV18 to TRBJ2-3; TCRdb picks TRBD1, but there is no DNA to check that call. CDR1 KGHSH and CDR2 LQKENI come from the germline V gene. The CDR3 is 13 residues long. The CDR3 protein is CASSPTGANTQYF.

This chain links TRBV5-5 with TRBJ1-1; TCRdb reports TRBD1, a call that lacks DNA to check it against. Germline V gives CDR1 SGHKS, CDR2 YYEKEE (reference sequence). The CDR3 runs to 15 residues. CDR3 sequence reads: CASSYLATGNTEAFF.

V and J are TRBV20-1 and TRBJ1-1; TCRdb names TRBD1, which stays unverified in the absence of DNA. Looked up from germline, CDR1 is DFQATT and CDR2 is SNEGSKA (reference sequence). The CDR3 runs to 14 residues. The CDR3: CSARDTGGHTEAFF.

This chain joins TRBV6-1 and TRBJ2-1; TCRdb lists TRBD2, though no DNA is available to test this call. Germline V gene lookup returns CDR1 MNHNS and CDR2 SASEGT. This CDR3 spans 19 amino acids. CDR3 protein: CASSEAAPGLAGGTDEQFF.

This chain connects TRBV7-9 to TRBJ2-3; TCRdb outputs TRBD2, but without DNA this stays unchecked. CDR3 length: 15 amino acids. Looked up from germline, CDR1 is SEHNR and CDR2 is FQNEAQ (reference sequence). Here the CDR3 reads CASSLAPSFPDTQYF.

The rearrangement links TRBV7-3 to TRBJ2-1; without DNA, the TCRdb call of TRBD2 cannot be checked. In germline, CDR1 is SGHTA, CDR2 FQGTGA. This CDR3 comprises 17 residues. This CDR3 reads CASSTAVRLVGLNEQFF.

The V gene is TRBV19, the J gene TRBJ2-7; the TCRdb call, TRBD1, lacks DNA for checking. CDR3 length equals 14 residues. Germline CDR1 is LNHDA and CDR2 is SQIVND (reference sequence). CDR3: CASTSAGVPYEQYF.

The rearrangement uses TRBV4-3 and TRBJ2-7; the D call of TRBD1 rests on TCRdb alone, since no DNA is present to check it. The CDR3 has 15 amino acids. The germline gives CDR1 LGHNA, CDR2 YSLEER. This CDR3 reads CASSQDKGVPGEQYF.

The gene calls are TRBV20-1 and TRBJ2-7; the D gene TCRdb calls, TRBD1, cannot be checked with no DNA. The CDR3 runs 11 residues. Germline loops: CDR1 DFQATT, CDR2 SNEGSKA (reference sequence). The CDR3 here is CSGGVNYEQYF.

V and J are TRBV10-3 and TRBJ2-3. Germline lookup yields CDR1 ENHRY and CDR2 SYGVKD. There are 11 residues in the CDR3. CDR3 in amino acids: CAISRLDTQYF.

The rearrangement joins TRBV5-1 to TRBJ1-4; with no DNA, the TCRdb D assignment of TRBD1 cannot be verified. The V gene's germline CDR1 is SGHRS and CDR2 YFSETQ. This CDR3 has 14 amino acids. The CDR3 loop reads CASSQGQTNEKLFF.

V usage is TRBV6-6 and J usage is TRBJ1-1. The CDR3 spans 12 residues. Germline assignment: CDR1 MNHNY and CDR2 SVGAGI (reference sequence). The CDR3: CASSYGGREAFF.

The CDR3 loop reads CASSLGPGTYEQYF. The chain recombines TRBV27 with TRBJ2-7; TCRdb proposes TRBD1, but this gene call is untestable without DNA. The CDR3 consists of 14 residues. Germline V gene sequence: CDR1 MNHEY, CDR2 SMNVEV (reference sequence).

This chain joins TRBV6-5 and TRBJ1-2; TCRdb gives TRBD1 as the D gene, but with no DNA this cannot be confirmed. This CDR3 comprises 14 residues. Looked up from germline, CDR1 is MNHEY and CDR2 is SVGAGI. CDR3 region: CASSYRGADYGYTF.

The chain couples TRBV4-1 to TRBJ1-1; TCRdb's assignment of TRBD1 cannot be checked, as there is no DNA. This CDR3 spans 15 amino acids. The germline V gene has CDR1 MGHRA and CDR2 YSYEKL. CDR3 sequence: CASSQTGQDWTEAFF.

The V call is TRBV5-5, the J call TRBJ2-2. The CDR3 spans 14 residues. Germline CDR1 is SGHKS and CDR2 is YYEKEE (reference sequence). The CDR3 reads CASSLTPVVGELFF.

The chain joins TRBV10-3 to TRBJ1-1; TCRdb lists TRBD1, though no DNA is available to test this call. Germline assignment: CDR1 ENHRY and CDR2 SYGVKD. This CDR3 is 14 amino acids long. The CDR3 sequence: CAITSDRVNTEAFF.

V usage is TRBV5-1 and J usage is TRBJ1-6; TCRdb picks TRBD1, but there is no DNA to check that call. CDR1 and CDR2 (germline): SGHRS, YFSETQ. The CDR3 contains 14 residues. The CDR3 protein is CASSLVQGDTPLHF.

This chain joins TRBV21-1 and TRBJ2-7; the D call of TRBD1 rests on TCRdb alone, since no DNA is present to check it. TRBV21-1 is classified as a pseudogene. The CDR3 is 14 residues long. CDR3 region: CASSKAVQGHEQYF.

V and J are TRBV20-1 and TRBJ2-2; TCRdb reports TRBD2, a call that lacks DNA to check it against. The CDR3 covers 12 residues. Germline V gene data show CDR1 as DFQATT and CDR2 as SNEGSKA (reference sequence). The CDR3: CSARGGPGELFF.

The chain is built from TRBV6-1 and TRBJ1-1; the TCRdb D gene call, TRBD1, has no DNA to confirm it. This CDR3 is 14 amino acids long. The germline V gene encodes CDR1 MNHNS and CDR2 SASEGT. The CDR3: CASKSFRDRTEAFF.

This chain links TRBV27 with TRBJ2-2; TCRdb's D call, TRBD1, is unchecked because there is no DNA. This CDR3 comprises 17 residues. The germline gives CDR1 MNHEY, CDR2 SMNVEV (reference sequence). Here the CDR3 reads CASSPDRGLVDTGELFF.

The chain's CDR3 is CAIRASGGDEQFF. This chain uses TRBV10-3 with TRBJ2-1; TCRdb's D call, TRBD2, is unchecked because there is no DNA. Germline V gene sequence: CDR1 ENHRY, CDR2 SYGVKD. The CDR3 is 13 residues long.